Shown below are 27 T cell receptor beta chains from a single sample sequenced in a study of blood T cell repertoires in COVID-19. Clones were read by immunoSEQ multiplex PCR, and TCRdb kept only the in-frame ones, dropping some. The sample lists 40,000 to 50,000 clones, around 91% occurring once. The sample comprised peripheral blood. Receptor source: a man aged 30 to 39 with active or convalescent COVID-19.

This clone was picked up one time. V is TRBV5-4 and J is TRBJ2-3; 9 bases line up with TRBD2. Looked up from germline, CDR1 is SGHNT and CDR2 is YYREEE (reference sequence). CDR3 length: 15 residues. J lost 5 bases, V lost 2 bases, and 6 bases had no gene match. CDR3 in amino acids: CASSFGTSNQDTQYF. CDR3 nucleotide sequence: TGTGCCAGCAGCTTTGGGACTAGCAATCAAGATACGCAGTATTTT. Full variable domain (remainder filled in from reference TRBV5-4 and TRBJ2-3): ETGVTQSPTHLIKTRGQQVTLRCSSQSGHNTVSWYQQALGQGPQFIFQYYREEENGRGNFPPRFSGLQFPNYSSELNVNALELDDSALYLCASSFGTSNQDTQYFGPGTRLTVL.

The gene calls are TRBV2 and TRBJ1-6; possible D gene TRBD1, 5 bases. CDR1 and CDR2 (germline): SNHLY, FYNNEI. V lost 5 bases to trimming and J lost 4 bases, with 15 bases between them. The CDR3 contains 16 residues. The chain's CDR3 is CASSSNFDSYNSPLHF. The CDR3 DNA reads TGTGCCAGCAGTTCGAATTTTGACAGTTATAATTCACCCCTCCACTTT. The full variable domain, completed using reference TRBV2 and TRBJ1-6, is EPEVTQTPSHQVTQMGQEVILRCVPISNHLYFYWYRQILGQKVEFLVSFYNNEISEKSEIFDDQFSVERPDGSNFTLKIRSTKLEDSAMYFCASSSNFDSYNSPLHFGNGTRLTVT.

This chain uses TRBV5-1 with TRBJ2-1, with TRBD1 identical over 7 bases. V lost 6 bases, J lost 4 bases, and 10 bases stayed unmatched. The germline V gene encodes CDR1 SGHRS and CDR2 YFSETQ. This CDR3 region has 15 residues. This CDR3 is CASMLFGQEYNEQFF. CDR3 coding DNA: TGCGCCAGCATGCTCTTCGGACAGGAATACAATGAGCAGTTCTTC.

V usage is TRBV7-8 and J usage is TRBJ2-7; 7 nucleotides align to TRBD1. J gave up 3 bases and V 1 base, and 6 bases lay outside the gene matches. Germline CDR1 is SGHVS and CDR2 is FQNEAQ. The CDR3 totals 15 residues. CDR3 coding DNA: TGTGCCAGCAGCTTAGGGACAGGACCTCACTACGAGCAGTACTTC. This gives the protein CASSLGTGPHYEQYF.

This rearrangement joins TRBV14 to TRBJ1-2; D remains unclear. The CDR3 extends over 15 amino acids. Germline loops: CDR1 SGHDN, CDR2 FVKESK. Deletions cut 0 bases from V and 8 bases from J, with 16 bases between. DNA of the CDR3: TGTGCCAGCAGCCAAGATCCGGGAGGTCGTTCGGGCTACACCTTC. This sequence encodes CASSQDPGGRSGYTF. Full variable domain (outside the CDR3, taken from reference TRBV14 and TRBJ1-2): EAGVTQFPSHSVIEKGQTVTLRCDPISGHDNLYWYRRVMGKEIKFLLHFVKESKQDESGMPNNRFLAERTGGTYSTLKVQPAELEDSGVYFCASSQDPGGRSGYTFGSGTRLTVV.

This clone was observed once. The chain carries TRBV3-1 (or the pseudogene TRBV3-2) and TRBJ2-5; TRBD1 matches 11 bases. V lost 4 bases and J lost 4; bases outside the gene matches: 8. This CDR3 contains 16 residues. The V gene's germline CDR1 is LGHDT and CDR2 YNNKEL (reference sequence). The CDR3 DNA follows: TGTGCCAGCAGCCCGGTGCCGGGACAGGGGGGAGAGACCCAGTACTTC. Amino acids: CASSPVPGQGGETQYF.

CDR3 bases: TGCGCCAGCAGCGCCAACTCCGGGACAGCAAATGAAAAACTGTTTTTT. Its protein is CASSANSGTANEKLFF. The rearrangement links TRBV5-1 to TRBJ1-4; TRBD1 matches 7 bases. This CDR3 is built from 16 residues. J was trimmed by 5 bases and V by 4 bases; bases with no gene match: 11. Germline V gives CDR1 SGHRS, CDR2 YFSETQ.

In nucleotides, the CDR3 is TGTGCCAGCACCTTAACAGGAGCTGGAAACACCATATATTTT. This translates into CASTLTGAGNTIYF. The genes are TRBV6-5 and TRBJ1-3; D might be TRBD1 (5 bases). The CDR3 sequence is 14 residues long. Trimming stripped 7 bases from V and 2 bases from J, with 12 bases between. In germline, CDR1 is MNHEY, CDR2 SVGAGI.

V gene TRBV6-5 combines with J gene TRBJ1-2, with TRBD1 as a possible D gene (6 bases). CDR3 length: 15 residues. Trimming shortened V by 0 bases and J by 6 bases, and 14 bases separated the two germline ends. Germline CDR1 and CDR2: MNHEY and SVGAGI. CDR3 in amino acids: CASSYSTGQGHGYTF. Here the CDR3 DNA reads TGTGCCAGCAGTTACTCCACGGGGCAGGGGCATGGCTACACCTTC.

The V call is TRBV6-5, the J call TRBJ1-2, with 7 bases aligning to TRBD1. The CDR3 has 13 amino acids. Germline V gene lookup returns CDR1 MNHEY and CDR2 SVGAGI. V dropped 6 bases and J dropped 3; count of bases not matched to a gene: 4. The CDR3 bases are TGTGCCAGCAGCCTACAGGGGTACTATGGCTACACCTTC. Translation: CASSLQGYYGYTF.

The chain carries TRBV19 and TRBJ1-6; D perhaps matches TRBD1 (5 bases). The germline V gene has CDR1 LNHDA and CDR2 SQIVND (reference sequence). V was cut by 3 bases and J by 4 bases, with 7 bases left in between. CDR3 length: 14 residues. Written as DNA, the CDR3 is TGTGCCAGTAGTATGGGGCAGTATAATTCACCCCTCCACTTT. It codes for CASSMGQYNSPLHF. Variable domain in full (rest from reference TRBV19 and TRBJ1-6): DGGITQSPKYLFRKEGQNVTLSCEQNLNHDAMYWYRQDPGQGLRLIYYSQIVNDFQKGDIAEGYSVSREKKESFPLTVTSAQKNPTAFYLCASSMGQYNSPLHFGNGTRLTVT.

The CDR3 sequence is CASSLTVSSYNEQFF. The CDR3 DNA reads as TGTGCCAGCAGCTTGACAGTGAGCTCCTACAATGAGCAGTTCTTC. The chain uses TRBV5-5 and TRBJ2-1; D gene ambiguous. CDR1 SGHKS and CDR2 YYEKEE come from the germline V gene (reference sequence). V shed 1 base and J shed 0 bases, with 8 bases lying between them. This CDR3 has 15 residues. Using reference TRBV5-5 and TRBJ2-1 for the parts outside the CDR3, the full variable domain is DAGVTQSPTHLIKTRGQQVTLRCSPISGHKSVSWYQQVLGQGPQFIFQYYEKEERGRGNFPDRFSARQFPNYSSELNVNALLLGDSALYLCASSLTVSSYNEQFFGPGTRLTVL.

The chain carries TRBV14 and TRBJ1-2, with 7 bases aligning to TRBD1. This CDR3 is 14 amino acids long. Germline V gene data show CDR1 as SGHDN and CDR2 as FVKESK. Losses at the gene ends were 4 bases for V and 8 bases for J; bases not matched to a gene: 10. CDR3: CASSLRQGSWGYTF. DNA for the CDR3: TGTGCCAGCAGCCTCCGACAGGGATCTTGGGGCTACACCTTC.

This chain joins TRBV28 and TRBJ2-5, with D tentatively TRBD2 (6 bases). The CDR3 has 14 amino acids. Trimming pared 8 bases from V and 0 bases from J, leaving 13 bases between. Germline V gene lookup returns CDR1 MDHEN and CDR2 SYDVKM. CDR3 amino acids: CASRAGQYQETQYF. The CDR3 DNA follows: TGTGCCAGCCGGGCGGGGCAGTACCAAGAGACCCAGTACTTC.

The chain uses TRBV10-3 and TRBJ1-1; TRBD1 agrees at 8 bases. The CDR3 loop spans 13 amino acids. Germline CDR1 reads ENHRY; CDR2 reads SYGVKD. V shed 10 bases, J shed 6 bases, and the junction held 10 bases outside the gene matches. The CDR3 reads CATHPQGAPEAFF. In DNA form, the CDR3 reads TGTGCCACACACCCCCAGGGGGCCCCTGAAGCTTTCTTT.

CDR3 DNA sequence: TGTGCCAGCAGCTTAGGGCTAGCGGGAGTCGATGGCACAGATACGCAGTATTTT. Its translation: CASSLGLAGVDGTDTQYF. This sequence joins TRBV11-3 and TRBJ2-3; TRBD2 aligns across 10 bases. Germline assignment: CDR1 SGHNT and CDR2 YENEEA. Trimming at V came to 1 base and at J to 1 base, leaving 8 bases not matched to a gene. The CDR3 runs 18 residues.

The chain joins TRBV4-1 to TRBJ2-2; 12 positions agree with TRBD2. The trim removed 4 bases at V and 11 bases at J, leaving 8 bases unmatched. Germline lookup yields CDR1 MGHRA and CDR2 YSYEKL. The CDR3 totals 15 residues. The CDR3 sequence is CASSPRLAGATELFF. The CDR3 DNA is TGCGCCAGCAGCCCAAGACTAGCGGGAGCCACTGAGCTGTTTTTT.

Of note for this clone: Additional DNA sequences in this sample encode the identical CDR3. The chain carries TRBV6-5 and TRBJ1-2, with 11 bases aligning to TRBD1. Germline V gene data show CDR1 as MNHEY and CDR2 as SVGAGI. This CDR3 has 14 residues. V lost 2 bases, J lost 7 bases, and 3 bases stayed unmatched. CDR3 nucleotides: TGTGCCAGCAGTTACACGGGACAGGGGGTTGGCTACACCTTC. Translated: CASSYTGQGVGYTF.

The chain carries TRBV10-2 and TRBJ1-1, with TRBD1 matching over 8 bases. The CDR3 totals 15 residues. Germline CDR1 and CDR2: WSHSY and SAAADI. V shed 6 bases, J shed 7 bases, and the junction held 13 bases outside the gene matches. The CDR3 DNA reads TGCGCCAGCAGCGACCGACAGGGGAGATTTGGTGAAGCTTTCTTT. Its protein product is CASSDRQGRFGEAFF.

The V and J genes are TRBV29-1 and TRBJ2-7; 7 bases line up with TRBD1. From germline, CDR1 is SQVTM and CDR2 ANQGSEA. The CDR3 consists of 11 residues. The ends lost 6 bases at V and 6 bases at J; junction bases unmatched: 5. The CDR3 sequence: CSVDTGAEQYV. Here the CDR3 DNA reads TGCAGCGTGGATACAGGGGCCGAGCAGTACGTC.

Written as DNA, the CDR3 is TGTGCCAGCAGTGAAAGCGGGAATCAGCCCCAGCATTTT. Protein product: CASSESGNQPQHF. The chain recombines TRBV6-1 with TRBJ1-5, with D hard to call. V was pared by 2 bases and J by 4 bases, with 6 bases between. Looked up from germline, CDR1 is MNHNS and CDR2 is SASEGT. The CDR3 totals 13 residues.

The sample holds a few counts of this clone. The gene calls are TRBV10-2 and TRBJ1-5; maybe TRBD1 (5 bases). CDR1 is WSHSY and CDR2 is SAAADI in the germline V gene. The V and J ends lost 10 bases and 0 bases respectively, with 13 bases between them. The CDR3 extends over 14 amino acids. CDR3 DNA sequence: TGCGCCACTAAGGGGTTGGGTAGCAATCAGCCCCAGCATTTT. Encoded protein: CATKGLGSNQPQHF.

This rearrangement joins TRBV13 to TRBJ2-1; D might be TRBD1 (5 bases). CDR1 is PRHDT, CDR2 FYEKMQ, per germline (reference sequence). CDR3 length: 15 amino acids. V lost 7 bases and J lost 5, with 18 bases in between. The CDR3 bases are TGTGCCAGCACCAATACCCAGCAGGGTAACAATGAGCAGTTCTTC. Amino acid sequence: CASTNTQQGNNEQFF.

The chain is built from TRBV11-2 and TRBJ2-5; the D gene is possibly TRBD2 (7 bases). The CDR3 consists of 16 residues. The V gene lost 0 bases and the J gene lost 6 bases, with 17 bases spanning the gap. The germline V gene has CDR1 SGHAT and CDR2 FQNNGV. The DNA of the CDR3 is TGTGCCAGCAGCTTAGATGGGCTGGGGGGGCAGAAGACCCAGTACTTC. This encodes CASSLDGLGGQKTQYF.

The chain is built from TRBV6-4 and TRBJ2-4, with D perhaps TRBD2 (5 bases). Trimming removed 4 bases from V and 10 bases from J, with 14 bases in between. The germline CDR1 and CDR2 sequences are MRHNA and SNTAGT. The CDR3 covers 13 residues. This CDR3 is CASSVDGVGIQYF. The CDR3 nucleotides read TGTGCCAGCAGTGTGGACGGGGTAGGGATTCAGTACTTC.

The chain recombines TRBV11-3 with TRBJ2-1, with 11 bases identical to TRBD2. J was trimmed by 7 bases and V by 8 bases; bases with no gene match: 7. Germline-derived CDR1 and CDR2 are SGHNT and YENEEA. The CDR3 is 14 amino acids. CDR3 amino acids: CASDIAGGSNEQFF. CDR3 sequence (DNA): TGTGCCAGCGATATAGCGGGAGGGTCGAATGAGCAGTTCTTC.

This chain joins TRBV5-1 and TRBJ1-2; the D is unclear. V was pared by 0 bases and J by 4 bases, with 7 bases between. The CDR3 contains 13 residues. Germline CDR1 is SGHRS and CDR2 is YFSETQ. The CDR3 loop is CASSLDTLYGYTF. CDR3 in DNA: TGCGCCAGCAGCTTGGACACCCTCTATGGCTACACCTTC.